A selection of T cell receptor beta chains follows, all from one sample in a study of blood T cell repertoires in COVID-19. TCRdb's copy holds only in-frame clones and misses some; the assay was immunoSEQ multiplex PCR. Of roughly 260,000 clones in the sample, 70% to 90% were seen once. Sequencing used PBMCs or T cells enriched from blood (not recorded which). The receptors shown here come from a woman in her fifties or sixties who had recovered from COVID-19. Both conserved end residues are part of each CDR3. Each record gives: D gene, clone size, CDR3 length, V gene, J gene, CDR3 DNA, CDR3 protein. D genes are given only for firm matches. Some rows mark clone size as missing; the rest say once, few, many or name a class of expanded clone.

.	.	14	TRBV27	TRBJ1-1	TGTGCCAGCAGTTTGTTCGGTGGGAACACTGAAGCTTTCTTT	CASSLFGGNTEAFF
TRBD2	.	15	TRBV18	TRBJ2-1	TGTGCCAGCTCAATTCCAAGCGGGAGGGCCGGTGAGCAGTTCTTC	CASSIPSGRAGEQFF
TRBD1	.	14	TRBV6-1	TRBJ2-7	TGTGCCAGCAGTGATTTGACAGGGACCTACGAGCAGTACTTC	CASSDLTGTYEQYF
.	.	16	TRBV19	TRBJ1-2	TGTGCCAGTAGTATAGCCCAGGACAGAACTAACTATGGCTACACCTTC	CASSIAQDRTNYGYTF
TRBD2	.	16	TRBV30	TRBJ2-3	TGTGCCTGGTTTGCGGGGACTAGCGGGAGGGCGGTCCCCCGGTATTTT	CAWFAGTSGRAVPRYF
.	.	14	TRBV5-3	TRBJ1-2	TGTGCCAGAAGCCCTACGGGGGGAAACTATGGCTACACCTTC	CARSPTGGNYGYTF
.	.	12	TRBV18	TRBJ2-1	TGTGCCAGCTCGCCTACGTACAATGAGCAGTTCTTC	CASSPTYNEQFF
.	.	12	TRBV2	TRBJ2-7	TGTGCTAGCAAGGCAGGGGAGCACGAGCAGTACTTC	CASKAGEHEQYF
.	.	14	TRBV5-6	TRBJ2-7	TGTGCCAGCAGAGACAGGAAGAGCTCCTACGAGCAGTACTTC	CASRDRKSSYEQYF
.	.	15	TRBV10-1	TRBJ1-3	TGCGCCAGCAGGAAGACAGGTTTCTCTGGAAACACCATATATTTT	CASRKTGFSGNTIYF
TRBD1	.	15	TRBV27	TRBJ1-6	TGTGCCAGCAGTTTAGGGGGACAGGGGAGATCACCCCTCCACTTT	CASSLGGQGRSPLHF
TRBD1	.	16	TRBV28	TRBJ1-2	TGTGCCAGCAGTTTAGCGGGACAGGGGGGGAACTATGGCTACACCTTC	CASSLAGQGGNYGYTF
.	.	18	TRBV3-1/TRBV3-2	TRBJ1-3	TGTGCCAGCAGCCAAGTTGCGGGGAATCGCGACTCTGGAAACACCATATATTTT	CASSQVAGNRDSGNTIYF
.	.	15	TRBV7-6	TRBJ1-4	TGTGCCAGCAGCTCCGAGGGGAGGGCTAATGAAAAACTGTTTTTT	CASSSEGRANEKLFF
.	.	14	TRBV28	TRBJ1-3	TGTGCCAGCAGTGCACAGAGCTCTGGAAACACCATATATTTT	CASSAQSSGNTIYF
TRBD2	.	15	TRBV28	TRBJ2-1	TGTGCCAGCAGTCACCAGCGGGAGGGCCTCAATGAGCAGTTCTTC	CASSHQREGLNEQFF
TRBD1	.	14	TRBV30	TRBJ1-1	TGTGCCTGGGATCACAGGGGGGGGAACACTGAAGCTTTCTTT	CAWDHRGGNTEAFF
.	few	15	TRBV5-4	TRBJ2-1	TGTGCCAGCAGCTTGGTAGATACGGGAGCCAGGGAGCAGTTCTTC	CASSLVDTGAREQFF
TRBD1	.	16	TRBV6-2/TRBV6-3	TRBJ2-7	TGTGCCAGCAGTTACTCGAGAGGGACAGGGGGGAATGAGCAGTACTTC	CASSYSRGTGGNEQYF
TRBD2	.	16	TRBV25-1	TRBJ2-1	TGTGCCAGCAGTGGATACGGGACTAGCGGGGAGAATGAGCAGTTCTTC	CASSGYGTSGENEQFF
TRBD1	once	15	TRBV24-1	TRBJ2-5	TGTGCCACCAGTGATCGCAGGGGGTATCAAGAGACCCAGTACTTC	CATSDRRGYQETQYF
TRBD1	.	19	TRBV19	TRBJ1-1	TGTGCCAGTAGTATAAGGGGGACAGGGCAGGCTAGAATGAACACTGAAGCTTTCTTT	CASSIRGTGQARMNTEAFF
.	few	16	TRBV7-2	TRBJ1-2	TGTGCCAGCAGCAAAGGATTGATGGAGGGACGGAAAGGCTACACCTTC	CASSKGLMEGRKGYTF
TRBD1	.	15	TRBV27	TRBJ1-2	TGTGCCAGCAGTGCCGGGACAGCAGTTAACTATGGCTACACCTTC	CASSAGTAVNYGYTF
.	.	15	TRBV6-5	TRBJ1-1	TGTGCCAGCAGCGGGGGGGGGATTATTGACACTGAAGCTTTCTTT	CASSGGGIIDTEAFF
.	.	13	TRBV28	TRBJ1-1	TGTGCCAGCAGTTCTCAGGGGCGCACTGAAGCTTTCTTT	CASSSQGRTEAFF
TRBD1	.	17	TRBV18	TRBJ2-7	TGTGCCAGCTCACCATCCACGGGACAGGGGATTTCCTACGAGCAGTACTTC	CASSPSTGQGISYEQYF
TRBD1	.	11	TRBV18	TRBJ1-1	TGTGCCAGCTCAAACAGGGGAGAAGCTTTCTTT	CASSNRGEAFF
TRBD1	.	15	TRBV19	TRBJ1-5	TGTGCCAGTAGTATAAGCAAAGGGGGCGATCAGCCCCAGCATTTT	CASSISKGGDQPQHF
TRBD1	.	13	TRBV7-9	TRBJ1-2	TGTGCCAGCAGTCGACAGGGGATAGAAGGCTACACCTTC	CASSRQGIEGYTF
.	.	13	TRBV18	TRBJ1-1	TGTGCCAGCTCACCGCTGGGGGGGACTGAAGCTTTCTTT	CASSPLGGTEAFF